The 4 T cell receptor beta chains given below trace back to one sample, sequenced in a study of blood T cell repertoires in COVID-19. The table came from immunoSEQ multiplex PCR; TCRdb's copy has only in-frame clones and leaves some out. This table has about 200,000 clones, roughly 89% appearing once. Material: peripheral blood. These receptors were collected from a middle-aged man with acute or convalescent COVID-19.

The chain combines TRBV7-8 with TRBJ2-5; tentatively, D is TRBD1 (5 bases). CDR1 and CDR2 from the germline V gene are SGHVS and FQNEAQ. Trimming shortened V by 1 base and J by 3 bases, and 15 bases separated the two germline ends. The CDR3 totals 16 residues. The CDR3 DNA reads TGTGCCAGCAGCTTAGACGCGGCAGGGCCTAAAGAGACCCAGTACTTC. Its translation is CASSLDAAGPKETQYF.

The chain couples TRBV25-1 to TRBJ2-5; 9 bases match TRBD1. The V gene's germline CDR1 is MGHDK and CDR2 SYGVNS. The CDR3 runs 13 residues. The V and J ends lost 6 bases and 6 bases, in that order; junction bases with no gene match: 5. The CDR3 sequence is CASRQGARQTQYF. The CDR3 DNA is TGTGCCAGCAGACAGGGGGCGAGGCAGACCCAGTACTTC.

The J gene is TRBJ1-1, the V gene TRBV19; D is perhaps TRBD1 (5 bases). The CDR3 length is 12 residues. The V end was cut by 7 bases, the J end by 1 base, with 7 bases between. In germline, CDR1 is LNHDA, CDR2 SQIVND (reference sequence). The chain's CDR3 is CASNTGNTEAFF. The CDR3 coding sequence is TGTGCCAGTAATACAGGGAACACTGAAGCTTTCTTT. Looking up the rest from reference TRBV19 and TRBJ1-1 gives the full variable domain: DGGITQSPKYLFRKEGQNVTLSCEQNLNHDAMYWYRQDPGQGLRLIYYSQIVNDFQKGDIAEGYSVSREKKESFPLTVTSAQKNPTAFYLCASNTGNTEAFFGQGTRLTVV.

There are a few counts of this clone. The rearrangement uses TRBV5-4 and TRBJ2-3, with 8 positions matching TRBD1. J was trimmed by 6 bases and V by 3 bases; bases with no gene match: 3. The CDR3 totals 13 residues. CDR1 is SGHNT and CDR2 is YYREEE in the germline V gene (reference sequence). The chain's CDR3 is CASSWTGTDTQYF. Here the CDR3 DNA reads TGTGCCAGCAGCTGGACAGGGACCGATACGCAGTATTTT.